This T cell receptor beta chain was identified during a study of T cell changes during pregnancy in multiple sclerosis. Profiling relied on immunoSEQ multiplex PCR, and the TCRdb table lists in-frame clones only, not all of them. Counted here are 35,000 to 45,000 clones, about 88% occurring once; the ten biggest clones make up under 4.5%. This CDR3 has 16 residues. V gave up 8 bases and J gave up 0 bases; unmatched junction bases: 7. Germline V gene data show CDR1 as SGHVS and CDR2 as FQNEAQ. This receptor was obtained from a female donor with multiple sclerosis, enrolled in a pregnancy study. The chain carries TRBV7-8 and TRBJ1-1; 12 bases map to TRBD1. Specimen: CD8+ T cells from peripheral blood mononuclear cells, collected in the first trimester of pregnancy. The CDR3 DNA reads as TGTGCCAGCGGAACCGGGACAGGGGGCATGAACACTGAAGCTTTCTTT. Its protein is CASGTGTGGMNTEAFF.